This T cell receptor (beta chain) was captured in a study of beta chain features in type 1 diabetes. V was shortened by 0 bases and J by 10 bases, with 10 bases between the two germline ends. The CDR3 has 12 residues. Germline V gene lookup returns CDR1 GTSNPN and CDR2 SVGIG (reference sequence). This clone was seen a few times. Expressed TCRB transcripts got sequenced, as all isolated RNA was reverse transcribed. TCRdb's table, derived via immunoSEQ multiplex PCR, lists solely in-frame clones and lacks some. The repertoire has about 360,000 clones, roughly 12% of them found once; the top ten carry 0.017%.

Source material: naive CD4+ T cells from blood. This TCR was recovered from a man in his late teens or twenties in good health. The chain couples TRBV30 to TRBJ2-1; TRBD1 is a possible D gene (6 bases). In DNA, the CDR3 is TGTGCCTGGAGTGTACTAGGGGGAGAGCAGTTCTTC. Residues: CAWSVLGGEQFF.